This is a list of T cell receptor beta chains from one sample in a study of CD8+ T cells in alopecia areata. The method was immunoSEQ multiplex PCR; TCRdb's version includes in-frame clones alone and lacks a portion of them. Found here are about 180,000 clones, approximately 50% of them singletons; the top ten hold around 9.1%. The material was CD8+ T cells sorted from blood, obtained around week 53, from a patient treated with tofacitinib. The receptors come from a human donor with alopecia areata. The CDR3 runs from the conserved cysteine through the conserved F or W. A D gene is named only where the DNA matches it firmly. Only some rows state a clone size, as once, few, many or a class for expanded clones.

few . TRBJ2-1 TRBV5-1 CASTNRENEQFF TGCGCCAGCACAAACAGGGAGAATGAGCAGTTCTTC
. . TRBJ2-3 TRBV7-9 CASSRVSTDTQYF TGTGCCAGCAGCCGGGTGAGCACAGATACGCAGTATTTT
few . TRBJ2-2 TRBV29-1 CSVERADTGELFF TGCAGCGTTGAAAGGGCAGATACCGGGGAGCTGTTTTTT
few . TRBJ1-2 TRBV6-5 CASSNYGPTGYGYTF TGTGCCAGCAGCAACTACGGACCGACAGGCTATGGCTACACCTTC
few TRBD2 TRBJ2-2 TRBV2 CASSGTSGSTGELFF TGTGCCAGCAGTGGGACTAGCGGTAGCACCGGGGAGCTGTTTTTT
. . TRBJ2-1 TRBV5-1 CASSPGGENNEQFF TGCGCCAGCAGCCCAGGGGGGGAGAACAATGAGCAGTTCTTC
. . TRBJ2-7 TRBV29-1 CSVVGSWQGSYEQYF TGCAGCGTTGTAGGAAGTTGGCAGGGCTCCTACGAGCAGTACTTC
. . TRBJ2-1 TRBV30 CAWRPLGEGSNEQFF TGTGCCTGGAGACCCTTGGGGGAAGGGTCCAATGAGCAGTTCTTC
few TRBD1 TRBJ2-7 TRBV5-6 CASSPGTGVYEQYF TGTGCCAGCAGCCCCGGGACAGGGGTCTACGAGCAGTACTTC
few TRBD1 TRBJ1-1 TRBV7-3 CASSSTGGSTEAFF TGTGCCAGCAGCTCTACAGGGGGCAGCACTGAAGCTTTCTTT
. . TRBJ2-6 TRBV29-1 CSVEYGANVLTF TGCAGCGTTGAGTACGGGGCCAACGTCCTGACTTTC
. TRBD1 TRBJ2-3 TRBV29-1 CSSGTGGKDTQYF TGCAGCTCAGGGACAGGGGGCAAGGATACGCAGTATTTT
few TRBD2 TRBJ2-1 TRBV11-2 CASIQRGGLNEQFF TGTGCCAGCATCCAGCGGGGGGGCCTCAATGAGCAGTTCTTC
. . TRBJ2-6 TRBV6-1 CASSESFRTGVRGANVLTF TGTGCCAGCAGTGAGAGCTTTCGGACGGGCGTCCGTGGGGCCAACGTCCTGACTTTC
. . TRBJ1-1 TRBV27 CASSFSGNTEAFF TGTGCCAGCAGTTTCTCAGGGAACACTGAAGCTTTCTTT
once TRBD1 TRBJ2-5 TRBV7-2 CASSRGQQETQYF TGTGCCAGCAGCCGGGGACAGCAAGAGACCCAGTACTTC
. . TRBJ1-1 TRBV5-1 CASSLFSGAEAFF TGCGCCAGCAGCTTGTTTTCAGGGGCTGAAGCTTTCTTT
few . TRBJ2-5 TRBV2 CASSEAEGSRQYF TGTGCCAGCAGTGAAGCGGAGGGATCGCGTCAGTACTTC
few . TRBJ1-1 TRBV19 CASSIAHSLTEEAFF TGTGCCAGTAGTATAGCCCACAGCCTCACAGAGGAAGCTTTCTTT
. . TRBJ1-2 TRBV4-3 CASSHRGDGYTF TGCGCCAGCAGCCACAGAGGCGATGGCTACACCTTC
. . TRBJ2-1 TRBV4-1 CASSQAPPYNEQFF TGCGCCAGCAGCCAAGCCCCACCGTACAATGAGCAGTTCTTC
. . TRBJ2-1 TRBV30 CAGRGAYNEQFF TGTGCGGGGAGAGGGGCCTACAATGAGCAGTTCTTC
. TRBD1 TRBJ1-2 TRBV10-3 CAISAGTDGYTF TGTGCCATCAGTGCAGGGACAGATGGCTACACCTTC
. . TRBJ2-5 TRBV7-7 CASSLTLYQETQYF TGTGCTAGCAGCTTAACCCTGTACCAAGAGACCCAGTACTTC
few TRBD1 TRBJ2-3 TRBV10-3 CAISDRGLQDTQYF TGTGCCATCTCGGACAGGGGGCTTCAAGATACGCAGTATTTT